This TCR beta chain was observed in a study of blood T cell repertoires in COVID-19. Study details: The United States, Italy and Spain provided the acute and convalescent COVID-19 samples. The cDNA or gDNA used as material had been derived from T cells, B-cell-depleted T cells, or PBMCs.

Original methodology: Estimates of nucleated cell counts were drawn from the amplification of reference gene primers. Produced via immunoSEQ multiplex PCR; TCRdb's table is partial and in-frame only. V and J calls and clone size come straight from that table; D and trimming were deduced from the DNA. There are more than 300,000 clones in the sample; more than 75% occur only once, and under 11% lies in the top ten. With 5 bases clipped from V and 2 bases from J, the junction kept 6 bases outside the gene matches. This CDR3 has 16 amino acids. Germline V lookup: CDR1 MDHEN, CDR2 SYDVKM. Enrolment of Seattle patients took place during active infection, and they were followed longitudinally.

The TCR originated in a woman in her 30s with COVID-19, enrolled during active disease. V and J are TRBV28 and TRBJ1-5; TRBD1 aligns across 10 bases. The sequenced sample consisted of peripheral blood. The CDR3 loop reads CASSTPGTGGNQPQHF. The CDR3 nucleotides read TGTGCCAGCAGTACCCCCGGGACAGGGGGCAATCAGCCCCAGCATTTT.